This T cell receptor beta chain was retrieved from a study of blood T cell repertoires in COVID-19 (dated by TCRdb to the early 2020s). About the full investigation: Collaborator samples came from the United States, Italy and Spain and covered acute and convalescent phases of COVID-19. The material from the prospective study consisted of cDNA or gDNA derived from T cells, B-cell-depleted T cells, or PBMCs. The dataset comprised deeply sampled blood TCRbeta repertoires from subjects exposed to, actively infected with, or recovered from COVID-19. The repertoires were released in a freely available public database meant as a resource for research on the immune response to SARS-CoV-2. Samples came from the ongoing ImmuneRACE study (first 160 participants) plus 1,254 subjects from 6 global collaborators. Nearly every sample came with metadata listing a de-identified subject ID, COVID-19 status, age in years and sex. Where HLA class I and class II types were available, the types were taken from metadata supplied by the sample provider, not from assay-based typing.

TCRbeta CDR3 regions were amplified from genomic DNA by means of the immunoSEQ Assay, a bias-controlled multiplex PCR. Per the source publication's procedure: The number of nucleated cells in each sample was estimated by amplification of reference gene primers within the assay. To quantify the absolute abundance of each unique TCRbeta CDR3 rearrangement, sequence reads were collapsed and filtered. For each sample, productive Simpson clonality was calculated as the square root of Simpson's diversity index over productive rearrangements. TCRdb took over this immuneACCESS table, retaining in-frame rearrangements with V and J assigned. Such tables are incomplete; in checked studies, under half of the missing clones stem from an unresolved V gene, and the remainder is unexplained. That table gives V, J and clone size, and the DNA gave D and trimming. This sample lists 300,000 to 450,000 clones; about four fifths were detected once. Of the sample, 0.85% to 1.3% falls within the top ten clones.

For this chain, trimming is 0 bases at the V end and 6 bases at the J end, and the number of junction bases without a gene match is 7. The CDR3 goes from the cysteine to the phenylalanine over 16 residues. Of all the DNA, just the CDR3 is kept, 48 bases in frame from base 1. From a lookup of the germline V gene, CDR1 and CDR2 are MNHEY and SVGAGI. With regard to this clone: Its antigen is still unknown. Per-base qualities were not stored, and no clone one base away is much larger.

Collaborating institutions collected whole blood in K2EDTA tubes following their own protocols. For TCRbeta analysis, collaborator samples were shipped as frozen whole blood, as isolated PBMCs, or as DNA extracted from either sample type. Overall study outcomes, separate from this receptor: How much clinical and demographic metadata was included differed by source and by participant, and the metadata was provided uncurated.

The receptor chain draws on TRBV6-5 and TRBJ2-3; 9 of the junction bases match TRBD2. This clonotype was sampled from a human donor with acute or convalescent COVID-19. The donor label of this sample is uncertain. Sequenced sample: peripheral blood. The nucleotide sequence reads as follows: TGTGCCAGCAGTTACTCGGGTAGCGGGAGTCAGGATACGCAGTATTTT. It translates to CASSYSGSGSQDTQYF.